This TCR beta chain stems from a study of cytomegalovirus exposure and HLA in healthy donors. Study-level points and caveats: Follow-up analysis later connected one missense variant in DCLRE1C with trimming of TCR beta V- and J-genes. Sequencing likely produced, as an artifact, a cluster of highly shared sequence variants. With high specificity and sensitivity, the classifier reportedly diagnosed cytomegalovirus status.

Details on this clone: Its antigen remains unidentified.

V shed 5 bases and J shed 1 base, with 14 bases lying between them. Germline V CDR1 and CDR2: SEHNR, FQNEAQ (reference sequence). The CDR3 has 16 amino acids. Amplification used 60 Vbeta primers and 13 Jbeta primers. TCRdb keeps only in-frame clones here, not all; method: immunoSEQ multiplex PCR. Altogether 120,000 to 150,000 clones are present, 60% to 85% being singletons, with the ten largest covering roughly 1.2%. The sequencing sample was made of PBMCs. This chain connects TRBV7-9 to TRBJ1-4; a weak D match, TRBD1 (6 bases). The clonotype comes from a male donor in good health and CMV-seropositive. The CDR3 DNA is TGTGCCAGCAGCCCCACCCAGGGGTTAACTAATGAAAAACTGTTTTTT. Its protein is CASSPTQGLTNEKLFF.